The T cell receptor (beta chain) under discussion was sequenced for a study of cytomegalovirus exposure and HLA in healthy donors. The study ran its PCR with 60 Vbeta and 13 Jbeta primers. The method was immunoSEQ multiplex PCR; TCRdb's version includes in-frame clones alone and lacks a portion of them. This specimen shows about 200,000 clones; the ten leading clones hold roughly 6.7%. Study-wide results and caveats: TCR beta V- and J-gene trimming was later associated with a missense DCLRE1C variant. Analysis performed later found 16,951 TCR beta sequences associated with HLA alleles at 0.05 false discovery rate.

Trimming removed 4 bases at V and 1 base at J, with 10 bases between. Looked up from germline, CDR1 is SGHVS and CDR2 is FQNEAQ. The CDR3 runs to 15 residues. About this clone: What it binds is unknown.

Sequenced input: PBMCs. J is TRBJ2-2 and V is TRBV7-8, with D possibly matching TRBD1 (5 bases). This receptor was identified in a young man in good health and CMV-seronegative. The CDR3: CASSSFDRNTGELFF. The CDR3 nucleotides read TGTGCCAGCAGCTCCTTTGACAGGAACACCGGGGAGCTGTTTTTT.